This TCR beta chain originates from a study of T cell repertoires in cytomegalovirus infection. Study details: CMV infection together with matching HLA type was indicated by public TCR beta signatures. Study outcomes and limitations: Carriage of CMV together with the relevant HLA was identifiable through cumulative public TCR beta family frequency. Predominance within the ex vivo response was attributable to HLA-C-restricted CMV-specific TCR beta clonotypes.

On this clonotype itself: The antigen is undetermined.

This CDR3 is 16 amino acids long. Per the germline V gene, CDR1 is MNHNS and CDR2 is SASEGT. V gave up 0 bases and J gave up 5 bases; unmatched junction bases: 4. MiXCR was run by TCRdb on the reads, yielding one entry per CDR3 protein. The sample records roughly 600,000 distinct CDR3 sequences, about 24% being singletons. Sequencing was performed on CD8+ T cells from PBMCs. The chain has TRBV6-1 and TRBJ2-3, with 11 positions matching TRBD2. This TCR was sampled from a human donor in good health (CMV status not recorded). Some clones in this sample may be carry-over from other donors' samples. This CDR3 is CASSEASGGAIDTQYF. DNA of the CDR3: TGTGCCAGCAGTGAAGCTAGCGGGGGGGCCATAGATACGCAGTATTTT.